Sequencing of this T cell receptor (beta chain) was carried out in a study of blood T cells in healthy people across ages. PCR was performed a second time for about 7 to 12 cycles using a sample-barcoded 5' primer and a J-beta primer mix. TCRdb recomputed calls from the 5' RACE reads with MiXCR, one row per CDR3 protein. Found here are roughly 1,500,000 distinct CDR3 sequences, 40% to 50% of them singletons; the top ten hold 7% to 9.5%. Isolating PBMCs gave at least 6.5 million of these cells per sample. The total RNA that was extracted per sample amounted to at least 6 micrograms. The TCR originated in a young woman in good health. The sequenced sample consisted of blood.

The CDR3 region has the DNA TGTGCCACCAGCAGATCGGAATTAGGAGAGACCCAGTACTTC. Translation: CATSRSELGETQYF. The chain employs TRBV15 and TRBJ2-5, with unresolved D. Germline CDR1 and CDR2: LNHNV and YYDKDF (reference sequence). The V end was cut by 2 bases, the J end by 4 bases, with 11 bases between. The CDR3 runs to 14 residues.